Only a few counts were recorded for the clone carrying this T cell receptor (beta chain). Its antigen is unknown. Assay: immunoSEQ multiplex PCR; the TCRdb copy retains only in-frame clones and omits some. The repertoire has some 120,000 clones, 80% to 90% of them found once; the top ten carry under 4.5%. These data are taken from a study of T cell responses to AZD1222 COVID-19 vaccine. The study, taken as a whole, reports: There were vaccine-associated CD4 TCRs across spike, dominant at 160-218 and 743-854.

The ends were cut back, 4 bases at V and 3 bases at J, with 9 bases in the middle. This CDR3 contains 13 residues. Germline-derived CDR1 and CDR2 are LNHDA and SQIVND (reference sequence). The chain has TRBV19 and TRBJ1-1; D is unclear. The receptor's source is an adult in good health. Sample: peripheral blood, taken on day 0 of MenACWY control vaccination. This chain's CDR3 is CASSSKGDTEAFF. In DNA form, the CDR3 reads TGTGCCAGTAGTAGCAAGGGTGACACTGAAGCTTTCTTT.